This T cell receptor (beta chain) originates from a study of cytomegalovirus exposure and HLA in healthy donors (dated by TCRdb to about 2017). Background on the whole study: An earlier analysis of approximately 550 of the donors reported approximately 290 Gb of sequence data and roughly 110 million unique TCR beta sequences from 150 million to 200 million T cells. To predict cytomegalovirus infection status, the study combined high-throughput TCR immunosequencing, statistical association of individual TCRs with disease status, and machine learning. Typing coverage varied by locus: roughly 629-640 donors for A, B, C, DRB1 and DQB1; approximately 500 for DQA1; 600 to 610 for DPA1; under 490 for DPB1. Rather than using new phenotypic data, the later analysis identified candidate immune exposures from TCR beta sequences and from how often those sequences occurred across donors. HLA typing included class I and class II loci at four-digit resolution. A separate validation cohort of over a hundred different subjects was used in addition to the roughly 670-subject first cohort. The study aimed to test whether cataloging public T cell receptors could reveal signatures of past pathogen exposure. Genome-wide SNP genotypes for about 60% of the roughly 670 donors were used in a later genetic analysis, which treated that subset as a discovery cohort. The genetic ancestry cluster associated with self-reported Caucasian donors included 81% of the 300 to 450 genotyped donors. Because of strong linkage in the cohort, roughly five DR-DQ haplotypes were treated as single units for association and clustering. Every discovery cohort repertoire had been produced on one sequencing platform. To decide whether each TCR beta V gene segment behaved as functional or pseudogenic, an earlier analysis of approximately 600 of the donors relied on high-throughput TCR beta sequencing. Among some 400 genotyped donors of the cohort, an average of approximately 240,000 unique TCR beta nucleotide sequences was sequenced per donor, of which 15% to 20% were non-productive. About 330 gigabases of sequencing data and 91 million or so unique TCR sequences made up an early release that covered several hundred HLA-typed donors. The T cell repertoires of about 700 subjects were profiled by immunosequencing and related to cytomegalovirus serostatus. To study patterns of TCR occurrence, a later analysis re-analyzed previously published TCR beta repertoires from several hundred donors and added high-resolution HLA genotyping. Donor age, sex, ethnicity and CMV serostatus were collected together with the repertoire data.

As to this clone: Its target antigen remains unknown. No base quality values were provided; no much bigger clone lies one nucleotide off.

Per the germline V gene, MDHEN is the CDR1 and SYDVKM is the CDR2. The cysteine opens and the phenylalanine closes a CDR3 of 15 amino acids. Here the CDR3 DNA is all that survives: 45 bases in frame from base 1. Compared with germline, V lacks 6 bases and J lacks 2 bases; bases without a gene match: 8. Library preparation was by the immunoSEQ multiplex PCR assay. For the multiplex PCR, a mixture combining 60 forward primers for TCR Vbeta segments and 13 reverse primers for TCR Jbeta segments was used. A multiplex PCR assay on genomic DNA amplified the CDR3 region of rearranged TCR beta genes. Amplified TCR beta libraries were sequenced as 87-base-pair reads on the Illumina HiSeq System. The authors' pipeline ran thus. A later analysis tallied around 82 million unique TCR beta chains across the roughly 610 repertoires, and about 12 million of those chains were shared by two or more donors. Raw reads were error-corrected and collapsed into unique sequences by a nearest-neighbor algorithm in which closely related sequences were merged to remove PCR and sequencing errors. Alignment of CDR3 sequences to IMGT reference sequences was used to assign V, D and J gene segments. For a sequence to be retained, a match of at least six nucleotides to both a V gene segment and a J gene segment was required. Rearrangements were classified as productive when the CDR3 lacked stop codons and remained in frame with V and J, and all other rearrangements were classified as non-productive. Following IMGT convention, CDR3 was defined as the stretch from the second conserved V-encoded cysteine to the conserved J-encoded phenylalanine. The earlier analysis of some 600 of the donors excluded sequences that lacked an unambiguous match to a single V gene segment. In an earlier analysis of about 590 of the donors, a V segment was called functional when productive rearrangements were above 56.7%, and segregating when the standard deviation between donors exceeded 5%. A statistical classification framework was built to diagnose cytomegalovirus status from the catalog of TCR beta chain sequences. In a later analysis, V and J genes were assigned by comparing TCR nucleotide sequences against IMGT/GENE-DB human TR gene sequences. The TCRdist pipeline was used in a later analysis to assign CDR3 sequences and most-parsimonious VDJ recombination scenarios. In a later analysis, each TCR beta chain was defined by its CDR3 amino acid sequence together with its V-gene family, and reads lacking a unique V-gene family were excluded. In a later analysis, 450 to 600 highly shared, low-generation-probability nucleotide sequences were removed to address suspected cross-contamination and a sequencing artifact. In a later analysis, a clonal expansion index was calculated for each public chain from normalized within-repertoire ranks of inferred template counts. A later analysis computed generation probabilities with a VDJ recombination model fitted to out-of-frame rearrangements, and checked the results against IGoR. In a later analysis, TCR-TCR, TCR-HLA and TCR-CMV co-occurrence was scored with hypergeometric tests, and a repertoire-size bias correction was applied to TCR pairs. A later analysis estimated false discovery rates by permuting HLA or CMV assignments 20 times. A later analysis grouped co-occurring TCRs with DBSCAN, adding TCRdist sequence similarity when clustering within HLA-allele-positive subsets. Co-occurrence clustering excluded repertoires with fewer than 30,000 or more than 120,000 public chains, plus five with anomalous nucleotide sharing. TCRdb retrieved this table from immuneACCESS and kept in-frame rearrangements only. Not all clones are present; in checked studies, unresolved V genes account for under half, and no reason is known for the remainder. The V and J calls and the clone size are those of that table, but D and trimming were determined from the DNA. The sample profile shows some 150,000 clones; around 64% of them were found once. The ten most abundant clones make up roughly 3% of the sample.

The cohort comprised several hundred healthy bone marrow donors. At the time of sampling, every cohort member was nominally healthy, though immune exposures that went unrecorded were likely present. The donor tested CMV seronegative and was one of the 352 seronegative cohort members. A peripheral blood sample was provided by each donor, and peripheral blood mononuclear cells were used for TCR beta sequencing. The Qiagen DNeasy Blood Extraction Kit was used to extract genomic DNA from the blood cell samples. Broad study findings and their caveats: At a false discovery rate of 0.05, a later analysis linked about 16,000 TCR beta sequences to specific HLA alleles. Correlated functional status among segregating V segments might reflect linkage disequilibrium, but an unknown experimental factor could not be ruled out. The presence/absence analyses assumed that sequencing depth was roughly uniform across donors, and that assumption may not be true. Compared with equally common non-associated chains, HLA-associated TCR beta chains in a later analysis were more clonally expanded and had lower generation probabilities. In a later analysis, the rate of TCR association differed among HLA loci, with DRB1 alleles having the most associated TCRs and HLA-C alleles having the fewest. According to a later analysis, parvovirus B19, influenza, CMV and Epstein-Barr virus appeared linked to several top co-occurrence clusters. This cohort had only TCR beta chains sequenced, and the lack of alpha or paired-chain data limited which features could be detected. The classifier was reported to diagnose cytomegalovirus status with high specificity and sensitivity in both the original and validation cohorts. The sequencing pipeline was judged likely to have produced a cluster of highly shared sequence variants as a technical artifact. Across donors, most TCR sequences were observed very rarely, whereas some public TCRs were present in many individuals. A later genetic analysis associated a missense DCLRE1C variant with V-gene and J-gene trimming of TCR beta chains, and an independent cohort replicated the association. The earlier analysis of about 600 of the donors excluded roughly 17 rarely observed V segments, including chromosome 9 orphons, because counts were too low. A further reported finding was that TCR beta sequences accurately predicted the HLA-A and HLA-B alleles for most subjects in the first cohort. It was suggested by the authors that the approach could potentially be generalized to other disease states and immunological phenotypes. HLA typing was unavailable for some donors at each locus, so association tests used only the typed subset. In a later analysis, most CMV-associated TCR beta chains were found to appear HLA-restricted, with HLA associations seemingly driven largely by CMV exposure. Some IMGT-functional V segments, including TRBV6-2 and TRBV6-3, could not be distinguished by the 87-base-pair reads and were therefore excluded. A later genetic analysis reported fewer N-insertions in productive TCRs among donors in an Asian-associated ancestry cluster than the roughly 670-donor mean. In vitro tests confirmed that a few of the cytomegalovirus-associated TCR beta chains recognize cytomegalovirus antigens. Broadly in line with IMGT annotations, most TCR beta V segments showed up in productive rearrangements about 87% or about 30% of the time in an earlier analysis of around 550 of the donors. Assigning TCR associations to individual alleles was difficult when HLA alleles, especially DR and DQ, strongly co-occurred. Immune exposure information for the cohort was limited to CMV serostatus. The study listed 170 or so TCR beta chains as associated with cytomegalovirus.

The receptor chain draws on TRBV28 and TRBJ1-2, with 8 junctional bases fitting TRBD1. The sequenced material came from PBMCs. The sequence was obtained from a woman aged 25 to 45 in good health and CMV-seronegative. The nucleotide sequence reads TGTGCCAGCAGCGCTGACAGGGGCGGAAACTATGGCTACACCTTC. The encoded protein is CASSADRGGNYGYTF.